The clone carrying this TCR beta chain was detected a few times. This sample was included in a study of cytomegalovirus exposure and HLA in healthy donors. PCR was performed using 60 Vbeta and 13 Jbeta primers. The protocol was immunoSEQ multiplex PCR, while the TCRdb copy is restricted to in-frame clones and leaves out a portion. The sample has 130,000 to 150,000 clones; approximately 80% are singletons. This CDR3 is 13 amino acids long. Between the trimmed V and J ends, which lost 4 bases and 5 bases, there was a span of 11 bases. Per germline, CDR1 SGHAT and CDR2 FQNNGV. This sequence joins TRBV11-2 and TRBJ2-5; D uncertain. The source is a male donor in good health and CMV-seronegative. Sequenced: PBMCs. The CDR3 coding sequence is TGTGCCAGCAGCTCCTTTGGTCGGGAGACCCAGTACTTC. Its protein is CASSSFGRETQYF.